Detailed here is one T cell receptor beta chain. No cognate antigen has been identified for it. No quality values exist for individual bases; no much larger clone is one base distant. V loses 4 bases, J loses 7 bases, and the germline ends lie 21 bases apart. The CDR3 contains 16 residues, cysteine and phenylalanine counted. CDR3 DNA is the only sequence kept; it has 48 bases, read in frame from the first base. Reading the germline V gene gives CDR1 SGHAT and CDR2 FQNNGV. The data belong to a study of PD-1 blockade in classical Hodgkin lymphoma (dated by TCRdb to between 2020 and 2021). Regarding the study in general: Nivolumab dosing was 3 mg/kg intravenously every 2 weeks, continuing until either disease progression or unacceptable toxicity. The study used CyTOF and TCR beta sequencing to define a peripheral blood immune signature of response to PD-1 blockade in classical Hodgkin lymphoma. Broad study findings and their caveats: Patients starting nivolumab less than 1 year after ASCT had lower diversity and were excluded from later analyses to avoid confounding by immune reconstitution. CD4+ but not CD8+ TCR diversity rose significantly by C4D1 (p=0.0027 vs p=0.16), most apparent in complete responders (p=0.02). The study was restricted to a single clinical trial cohort, and the causes of repertoire differences, possibly disease activity or prior therapy, were left undefined. Baseline TCR diversity was reported to be lower in newly diagnosed patients than in healthy donors, and even lower in relapsed/refractory patients. Baseline diversity similar to that of newly diagnosed patients was observed in trial patients achieving complete response, whereas significantly lower diversity was observed in partial responders and progressors.

The Qiagen DNeasy kit was used to extract genomic DNA both from unsorted PBMCs and from the negatively selected CD4+ and CD8+ fractions. TCR beta CDR3 regions were subjected to amplification by immunoSEQ multiplex PCR with primers that anneal to V and J segments. Amplification bias was minimized using a synthetic immune receptor repertoire, and residual bias was removed computationally after sequencing. The paper's processing steps were these. Repertoire diversity was quantified as the Shannon entropy index using custom Python scripts. Unsorted, CD4+ and CD8+ repertoires were analyzed separately, except for combined analyses in which CD4+ and CD8+ sequences were merged in silico. A clone was considered expanded if an increase in frequency of at least 2-fold after treatment relative to C1D1 was found, and a pseudocount of 0.5 was applied to clones undetected at baseline. Singleton clones were defined as clones with 0 or 1 copy at C1D1, and non-singleton clones were defined as clones with 2 or more copies. Clones expanded in unsorted samples were labelled as CD4+, CD8+ or unknown by matching protein sequences in sorted samples from the same patient. Wilcoxon tests were applied to paired samples to test diversity changes from C1D1 to C4D1. This immuneACCESS table, as held by TCRdb, lists in-frame sequences with V and J called but not all clones. Of the missing ones, under half trace to an unresolved V gene in checked studies; the others have no known cause. The V and J calls and clone size come from that table; D and trimming were worked out from the DNA. Present in this sample are some 63,000 clones, roughly 90% of which were seen just once. The ten largest clones take up over 9.5% of the sample.

The time point label of this sample denotes: cycle 1 day 1 (C1D1), immediately before nivolumab initiation. Every trial patient had relapsed after autologous stem cell transplantation, and cohorts A, B and C differed in prior brentuximab vedotin exposure. The trial cohort was composed of about 60 patients with relapsed/refractory classical Hodgkin lymphoma, for whom complete response, partial response or progressive disease was recorded as best overall response. Single-agent nivolumab was administered to trial patients in the multi-cohort phase II CheckMate 205 trial. An independent review committee assessed best overall response using the 2007 International Working Group response criteria. Trial PBMCs were collected just before the start of nivolumab (C1D1) and during therapy at cycle 2 day 1 and cycle 4 day 1. Peripheral blood was collected in 8 mL Vacutainer Cell Preparation Tubes, from which PBMCs were isolated by centrifugation and then cryopreserved.

The starting material was peripheral blood mononuclear cells (PBMCs), obtained at baseline. The rearranged chain carries TRBV11-2 and TRBJ2-3; D gene: possibly TRBD2, on 5 matching bases. The sequence was collected from a human donor with classical Hodgkin lymphoma. The CDR3 here reads CASSSPDSLGSYTQYF. In nucleotide form, the sequence is TGTGCCAGCAGCTCACCGGACTCGCTCGGATCGTATACGCAGTATTTT. This CDR3, with the reference TRBV11-2 and TRBJ2-3 proteins standing in past its ends, gives the full variable domain EAGVAQSPRYKIIEKRQSVAFWCNPISGHATLYWYQQILGQGPKLLIQFQNNGVVDDSQLPKDRFSAERLKGVDSTLKIQPAKLEDSAVYLCASSSPDSLGSYTQYFGPGTRLTVL.